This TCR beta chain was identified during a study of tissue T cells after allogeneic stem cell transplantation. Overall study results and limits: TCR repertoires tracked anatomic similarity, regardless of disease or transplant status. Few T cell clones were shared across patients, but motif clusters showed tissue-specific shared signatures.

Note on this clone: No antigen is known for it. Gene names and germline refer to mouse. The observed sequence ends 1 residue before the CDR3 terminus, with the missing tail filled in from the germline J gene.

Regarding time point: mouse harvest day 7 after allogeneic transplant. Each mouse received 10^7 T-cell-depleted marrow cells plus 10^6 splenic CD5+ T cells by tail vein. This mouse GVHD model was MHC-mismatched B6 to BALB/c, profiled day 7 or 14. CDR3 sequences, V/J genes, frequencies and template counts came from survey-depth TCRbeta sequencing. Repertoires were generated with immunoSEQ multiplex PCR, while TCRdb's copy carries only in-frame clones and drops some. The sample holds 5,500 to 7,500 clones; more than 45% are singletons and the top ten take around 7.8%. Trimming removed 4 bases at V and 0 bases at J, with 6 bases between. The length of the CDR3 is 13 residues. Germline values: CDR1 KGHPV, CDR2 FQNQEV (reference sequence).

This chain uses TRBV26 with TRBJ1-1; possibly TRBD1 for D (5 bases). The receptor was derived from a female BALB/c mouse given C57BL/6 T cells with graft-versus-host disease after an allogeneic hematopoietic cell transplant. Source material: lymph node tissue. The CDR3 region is CASSRGANTEVFF. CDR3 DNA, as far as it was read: TGTGCCAGCAGTCGAGGGGCAAACACAGAAGTCTTC. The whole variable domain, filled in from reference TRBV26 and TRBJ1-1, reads NSKVIQTPRYLVKGQGQKAKMRCIPEKGHPVVFWYQQNKNNEFKFLINFQNQEVLQQIDMTEKRFSAECPSNSPCSLEIQSSEAGDSALYLCASSRGANTEVFFGKGTRLTVV.